This TCR beta chain was profiled in a study of T-cell memory formation after mild COVID-19. Germline lookup yields CDR1 ENHRY and CDR2 SYGVKD. Trimming took 4 bases from V and 1 from J, leaving 14 bases between them. This CDR3 is 16 amino acids long. TCRdb redid the calling of the 5' RACE reads with MiXCR, one entry per CDR3 protein. Seen here are around 470,000 distinct CDR3 sequences, roughly 20% observed once, and the top ten hold about 8.8%. V and J are TRBV10-3 and TRBJ2-1; tentative D call: TRBD2 (6 bases). Material for sequencing was PBMCs or a T cell subset sorted from them (not recorded which). This receptor was identified in an adult woman who had mild COVID-19 (a few samples of this study predate the infection). Cell type and time point are not known. This chain's CDR3 is CAISGLSGHSYNEQFF. CDR3 coding DNA: TGTGCCATCAGTGGACTTAGCGGACATTCCTACAATGAGCAGTTCTTC.